This passage covers 10 T cell receptor beta chains from one sample sequenced in a study of post-analysis software for immune sequencing data. Study outcomes and limitations: The study found TRBV5-6, TRBV5-1 and TRBV20-1 among roughly 5 TRBV segments more frequent in patients than controls.

cDNA libraries for TCR beta contained unique molecular identifiers. TCRdb re-called the PCR reads with MiXCR, one entry per CDR3 protein. The sample has fewer than 900,000 distinct CDR3 sequences, 40% to 55% seen once. These TCRs are of unknown antigen specificity. Sample: blood. The receptor set was obtained from a girl aged 5 to 17 with multiple sclerosis.

The rearrangement links TRBV9 to TRBJ2-6; D remains unclear. The V and J ends lost 4 bases and 4 bases respectively, with 21 bases between them. Per the germline V gene, CDR1 is SGDLS and CDR2 is YYNGEE. The length of the CDR3 is 18 residues. CDR3 nucleotide sequence: TGTGCCAGCAGCCCAACCCTTGGCGGCGAAGCCGGGGCCAACGTCCTGACTTTC. Encoded protein: CASSPTLGGEAGANVLTF. The full variable domain, its missing parts supplied by reference TRBV9 and TRBJ2-6, is DSGVTQTPKHLITATGQRVTLRCSPRSGDLSVYWYQQSLDQGLQFLIQYYNGEERAKGNILERFSAQQFPDLHSELNLSSLELGDSALYFCASSPTLGGEAGANVLTFGAGSRLTVL.

V and J are TRBV20-1 and TRBJ2-5; weak D call: TRBD2 (6 bases). V dropped 1 base and J dropped 5 bases, with 11 bases sitting between them. This CDR3 has 13 amino acids. Germline V gene sequence: CDR1 DFQATT, CDR2 SNEGSKA (reference sequence). CDR3 sequence: CSARGTTYETQYF. Written as DNA, the CDR3 is TGCAGTGCTAGAGGGACTACTTACGAGACCCAGTACTTC.

This clonotype was detected only once. The chain recombines TRBV12-3 or TRBV12-4 with TRBJ2-3; D is ambiguous. This CDR3 is built from 13 residues. V dropped 7 bases and J dropped 5 bases, with 13 bases sitting between them. This CDR3 reads CASKGSVLDTQYF. The CDR3, as DNA: TGTGCCAGCAAAGGCTCCGTACTAGATACGCAGTATTTT.

As DNA, the CDR3 is TGTGCCACCAGCAGAGCCCCTAGTTTCTCCCGTCGAGGGACCGGGGAGCTGTTTTTT. It specifies CATSRAPSFSRRGTGELFF. The chain links TRBV15 to TRBJ2-2; weak D call: TRBD2 (5 bases). V was pared by 1 base and J by 5 bases, with 23 bases between. This CDR3 has 19 amino acids. Germline lookup yields CDR1 LNHNV and CDR2 YYDKDF (reference sequence).

A few counts support this clonotype. This rearrangement joins TRBV7-2 to TRBJ2-7, with 8 bases fitting TRBD1. Germline lookup yields CDR1 SGHTA and CDR2 FQGNSA. The CDR3 runs 14 residues. J lost 5 bases, V lost 1 base, and 4 bases had no gene match. Here the CDR3 reads CASSLVTGGDEQYF. In DNA, the CDR3 is TGTGCCAGCAGCTTAGTCACAGGGGGTGACGAGCAGTACTTC.

The V call is TRBV20-1, the J call TRBJ2-2, with D perhaps TRBD2 (5 bases). V was trimmed by 0 bases and J by 5 bases, leaving 16 bases between them. There are 16 residues in the CDR3. CDR1 and CDR2 (germline): DFQATT, SNEGSKA (reference sequence). In DNA, the CDR3 is TGCAGTGCTAGAGATAGTTCCACGGGCGGGACCGGGGAGCTGTTTTTT. As protein: CSARDSSTGGTGELFF.

This clonotype came up a few times. The genes are TRBV7-8 and TRBJ2-1, with 7 nucleotides matching TRBD2. CDR1 and CDR2 (germline): SGHVS, FQNEAQ. The CDR3 consists of 17 residues. V lost 3 bases, J lost 8 bases, and 16 bases stayed unmatched. The CDR3 loop reads CASSFSPTSDLGDEQFF. In DNA form, the CDR3 reads TGTGCCAGCAGCTTCAGCCCCACTAGCGATCTCGGCGATGAGCAGTTCTTC.

V usage is TRBV29-1 and J usage is TRBJ2-4, with TRBD1 identical over 9 bases. The CDR3 loop spans 17 amino acids. With V trimmed by 0 bases and J by 7 bases, 13 bases remained unmatched. Germline V CDR1 and CDR2: SQVTM, ANQGSEA. The CDR3 reads CSVEDIPSGQGLNIQYF. Written as DNA, the CDR3 is TGCAGCGTTGAAGATATCCCCTCCGGACAGGGGTTGAACATTCAGTACTTC.

V is TRBV7-9 and J is TRBJ2-3; D unresolved. The CDR3 is 15 residues long. Germline V gene sequence: CDR1 SEHNR, CDR2 FQNEAQ (reference sequence). Trimming removed 4 bases at V and 2 bases at J, with 13 bases between. The CDR3 sequence is CASSSSIRLTDTQYF. The CDR3 DNA reads as TGTGCCAGCAGCTCATCGATTAGGCTCACAGATACGCAGTATTTT.

The genes are TRBV3-1 and TRBJ2-1; 15 bases fit TRBD2. V lost 4 bases, J lost 7 bases, and 5 bases stayed unmatched. Germline assignment: CDR1 LGHDT and CDR2 YNNKEL (reference sequence). The CDR3 extends over 16 amino acids. The CDR3, as DNA: TGTGCCAGCAGCCTTCGGACTAGCGGGAGGGGTAATGAGCAGTTCTTC. This translates into CASSLRTSGRGNEQFF.